This T cell receptor beta chain was found in a study of blood T cell repertoires in COVID-19. Trimming took 6 bases from V and 6 from J, leaving 14 bases between them. The CDR3 sequence is 14 residues long. Germline V CDR1 and CDR2: MNHEY, SVGAGI. Source study methods: Amplifying reference gene primers gave estimates of nucleated cell counts. The repertoire was sequenced with immunoSEQ multiplex PCR; TCRdb's copy has only in-frame clones and lacks some. V, J and clone size are taken as reported in that table, and D and trimming were inferred from the DNA itself. The profile covers roughly 200,000 clones, with roughly 80% appearing a single time and roughly 9.6% taken by the ten largest. Seattle researchers signed up patients amid active infection and tracked them longitudinally.

The origin of this receptor is a woman aged 40 to 50 with COVID-19, enrolled during active disease. Sequenced: peripheral blood. The V and J genes are TRBV6-5 and TRBJ2-2, with D perhaps TRBD1 (5 bases). CDR3 residues: CASRVDSPSGELFF. The CDR3 coding sequence is TGTGCCAGCAGAGTAGACAGTCCTTCCGGGGAGCTGTTTTTT.